A single sample is the source of the 10 T cell receptor beta chains below, sequenced in a study of shared clonotypes between healthy human individuals. The method was immunoSEQ multiplex PCR; TCRdb's version includes in-frame clones alone and lacks a portion of them. The sample lists more than 2,000,000 clones; around 94% were seen once. Sequenced sample: naive CD4+ T cells sorted from blood. Noted subset: CD45RA+ positively selected. The receptor set was obtained from a man aged 18 to 30 in good health.

The chain uses TRBV5-1 and TRBJ2-2; D gene ambiguous. CDR3 length: 18 residues. V was trimmed by 3 bases and J by 3 bases, leaving 21 bases between them. CDR1 and CDR2 from the germline V gene are SGHRS and YFSETQ. The DNA for the CDR3 is TGCGCCAGCAGCTCCCTCAACACCCACCTTTCGGACACCGGGGAGCTGTTTTTT. This codes for CASSSLNTHLSDTGELFF.

This clone was counted once. The same CDR3 also results from other DNA sequences found in this sample. The chain uses TRBV5-1 and TRBJ2-7, with D possibly being TRBD1 (6 bases). Trimming shortened V by 4 bases and J by 3 bases, and 14 bases separated the two germline ends. This CDR3 has 14 amino acids. Germline CDR1 SGHRS, CDR2 YFSETQ. The CDR3 DNA reads as TGCGCCAGCAGCCCTGGACAGTCAAGCTACGAGCAGTACTTC. Translating it yields CASSPGQSSYEQYF. Variable domain in full (rest from reference TRBV5-1 and TRBJ2-7): KAGVTQTPRYLIKTRGQQVTLSCSPISGHRSVSWYQQTPGQGLQFLFEYFSETQRNKGNFPGRFSGRQFSNSRSEMNVSTLELGDSALYLCASSPGQSSYEQYFGPGTRLTVT.

The V gene is TRBV6-1, the J gene TRBJ1-1; D remains unclear. The CDR3 is 13 residues long. The V gene's germline CDR1 is MNHNS and CDR2 SASEGT. V gave up 8 bases and J gave up 6 bases, with 16 bases separating them. The CDR3 DNA reads as TGTGCCAGCGCGTTTTTGACCCAACCTGAAGCTTTCTTT. Translating it yields CASAFLTQPEAFF.

V and J are TRBV9 and TRBJ2-2; 7 bases match TRBD2. The CDR3 runs 15 residues. Looked up from germline, CDR1 is SGDLS and CDR2 is YYNGEE. Unmatched junction bases numbered 6, after V lost 3 bases and J lost 4 bases. The CDR3 coding sequence is TGTGCCAGCAGCGCAAACCTAGCGGCCACCGGGGAGCTGTTTTTT. It encodes CASSANLAATGELFF.

Comments on this clone: Other nucleotide sequences from this sample produce the same CDR3. The gene calls are TRBV10-1 and TRBJ2-5; 7 bases line up with TRBD1. The CDR3 is made up of 13 amino acids. Germline-derived CDR1 and CDR2 are WNHNN and SYGVQD (reference sequence). The V segment lost 5 bases and the J segment 2 bases; nucleotides outside the gene matches: 2. For the CDR3, the DNA is TGCGCCAGCAGTCCAGGGGGTCAAGAGACCCAGTACTTC. Translating gives CASSPGGQETQYF.

V gene TRBV5-1 combines with J gene TRBJ2-1; D unclear. The V end was cut by 0 bases, the J end by 9 bases, with 16 bases between. Per the germline V gene, CDR1 is SGHRS and CDR2 is YFSETQ. This CDR3 contains 15 residues. The CDR3 bases are TGCGCCAGCAGCTTGGCCTTGACGGCGGTCACTGAGCAGTTCTTC. The encoded protein is CASSLALTAVTEQFF.

This rearrangement joins TRBV19 to TRBJ1-1; the D is unclear. Trimming cost V 4 bases and J 1 base, with 19 bases left between them. Germline values: CDR1 LNHDA, CDR2 SQIVND (reference sequence). The CDR3 is 17 residues long. The CDR3 bases are TGTGCCAGTAGTAGAAAGGGTTGGTCTTCCCCGAACACTGAAGCTTTCTTT. Amino acid sequence: CASSRKGWSSPNTEAFF.

V is TRBV7-9 and J is TRBJ2-1, with no clear D. Germline values: CDR1 SEHNR, CDR2 FQNEAQ (reference sequence). This CDR3 is 13 amino acids long. V lost 5 bases and J 0 bases, leaving 5 bases between the germline ends. CDR3 sequence reads: CASSPTSYNEQFF. CDR3 DNA: TGTGCCAGCAGCCCAACCTCCTACAATGAGCAGTTCTTC.

This chain links TRBV5-1 with TRBJ1-1; TRBD1 is a possible D gene (5 bases). The length of the CDR3 is 15 residues. V dropped 4 bases and J dropped 1 base, with 14 bases sitting between them. Germline V CDR1 and CDR2: SGHRS, YFSETQ. The CDR3 DNA follows: TGCGCCAGCAGCGTCCCGGGACTGGGGAACACTGAAGCTTTCTTT. Translated: CASSVPGLGNTEAFF.

The chain links TRBV7-2 to TRBJ2-1, with D unresolved. The CDR3 sequence is 15 residues long. Germline values: CDR1 SGHTA, CDR2 FQGNSA. Trimming removed 5 bases at V and 7 bases at J, with 18 bases between. The CDR3 reads CASSPGWGLVNEQFF. The CDR3 nucleotides are TGTGCCAGCAGCCCGGGTTGGGGTCTAGTTAATGAGCAGTTCTTC.